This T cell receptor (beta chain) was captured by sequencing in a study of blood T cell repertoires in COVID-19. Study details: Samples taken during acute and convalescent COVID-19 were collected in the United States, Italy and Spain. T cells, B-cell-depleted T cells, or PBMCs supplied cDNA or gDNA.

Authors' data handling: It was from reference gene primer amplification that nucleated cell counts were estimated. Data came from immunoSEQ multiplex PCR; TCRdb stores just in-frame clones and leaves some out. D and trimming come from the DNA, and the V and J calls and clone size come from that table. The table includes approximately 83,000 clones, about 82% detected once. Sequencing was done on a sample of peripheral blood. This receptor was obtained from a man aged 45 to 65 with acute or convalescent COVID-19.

CDR3 in DNA: TGTGCCAGCAGCCAAGGCGGGACAGCGGTCTACAATGAGCAGTTCTTC. It translates to CASSQGGTAVYNEQFF. The gene calls are TRBV3-1 (or the pseudogene TRBV3-2) and TRBJ2-1; TRBD1 might be the D (7 bases). Deletions cut 1 base from V and 3 bases from J, with 13 bases between. Per the germline V gene, CDR1 is LGHDT and CDR2 is YNNKEL (reference sequence). The length of the CDR3 is 16 residues.